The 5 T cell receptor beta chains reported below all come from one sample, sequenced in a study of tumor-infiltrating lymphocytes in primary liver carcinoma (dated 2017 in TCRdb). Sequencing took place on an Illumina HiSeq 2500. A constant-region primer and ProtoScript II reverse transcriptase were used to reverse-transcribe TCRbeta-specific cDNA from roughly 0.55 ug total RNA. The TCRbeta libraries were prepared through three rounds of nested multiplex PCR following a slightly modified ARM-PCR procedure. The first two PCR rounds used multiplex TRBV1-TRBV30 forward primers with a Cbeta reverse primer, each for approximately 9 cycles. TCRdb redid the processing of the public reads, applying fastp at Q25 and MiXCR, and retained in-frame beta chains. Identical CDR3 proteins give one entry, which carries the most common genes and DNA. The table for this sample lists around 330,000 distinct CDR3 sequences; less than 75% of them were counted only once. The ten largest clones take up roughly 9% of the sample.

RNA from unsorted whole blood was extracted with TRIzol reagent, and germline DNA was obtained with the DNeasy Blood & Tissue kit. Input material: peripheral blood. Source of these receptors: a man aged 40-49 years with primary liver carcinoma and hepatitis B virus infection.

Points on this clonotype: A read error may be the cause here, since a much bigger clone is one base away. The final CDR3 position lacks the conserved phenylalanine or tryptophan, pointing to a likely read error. The CDR3 spells CASSYSTGGGETQYL. The CDR3 coding sequence is TGTGCCAGCAGTTACTCCACTGGCGGGGGGGAGACCCAGTACCTC. The V call is TRBV6-6, the J call TRBJ2-5, with 8 bases aligning to TRBD2. The V segment lost 0 bases and the J segment 5 bases; nucleotides outside the gene matches: 5. The germline CDR1 and CDR2 sequences are MNHNY and SVGAGI (reference sequence). CDR3 size: 15 residues.

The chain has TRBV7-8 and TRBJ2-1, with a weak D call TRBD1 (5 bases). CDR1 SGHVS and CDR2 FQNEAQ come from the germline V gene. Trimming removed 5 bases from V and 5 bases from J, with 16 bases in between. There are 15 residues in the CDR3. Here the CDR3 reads CASSPRQKGNNEQFF. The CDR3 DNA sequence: TGTGCCAGCAGCCCCCGACAGAAGGGGAACAATGAGCAGTTCTTC.

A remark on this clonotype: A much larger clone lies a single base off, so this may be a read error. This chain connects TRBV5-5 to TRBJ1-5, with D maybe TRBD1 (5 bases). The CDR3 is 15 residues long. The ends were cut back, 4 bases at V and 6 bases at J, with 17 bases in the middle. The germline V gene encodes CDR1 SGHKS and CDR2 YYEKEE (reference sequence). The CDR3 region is CASSLRGGETQPQHF. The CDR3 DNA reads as TGTGCCAGCAGCCTCCGGGGGGGGGAAACTCAGCCCCAGCATTTT.

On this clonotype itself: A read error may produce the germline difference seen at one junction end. The CDR3 DNA follows: TGTACCAGCAGCTTCGAGTCGGGGGAGCTGTTTTTT. Encoded protein: CTSSFESGELFF. The chain is built from TRBV14 and TRBJ2-2, with D unresolved. The CDR3 is made up of 12 amino acids. The germline V gene encodes CDR1 SGHDN and CDR2 FVKESK.

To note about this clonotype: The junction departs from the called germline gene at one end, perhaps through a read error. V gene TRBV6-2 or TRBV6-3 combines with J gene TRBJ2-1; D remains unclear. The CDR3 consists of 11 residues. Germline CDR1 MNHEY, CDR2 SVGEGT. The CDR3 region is CASRDYIEQFF. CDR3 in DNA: TGTGCCAGCAGAGATTACATTGAGCAGTTCTTC.